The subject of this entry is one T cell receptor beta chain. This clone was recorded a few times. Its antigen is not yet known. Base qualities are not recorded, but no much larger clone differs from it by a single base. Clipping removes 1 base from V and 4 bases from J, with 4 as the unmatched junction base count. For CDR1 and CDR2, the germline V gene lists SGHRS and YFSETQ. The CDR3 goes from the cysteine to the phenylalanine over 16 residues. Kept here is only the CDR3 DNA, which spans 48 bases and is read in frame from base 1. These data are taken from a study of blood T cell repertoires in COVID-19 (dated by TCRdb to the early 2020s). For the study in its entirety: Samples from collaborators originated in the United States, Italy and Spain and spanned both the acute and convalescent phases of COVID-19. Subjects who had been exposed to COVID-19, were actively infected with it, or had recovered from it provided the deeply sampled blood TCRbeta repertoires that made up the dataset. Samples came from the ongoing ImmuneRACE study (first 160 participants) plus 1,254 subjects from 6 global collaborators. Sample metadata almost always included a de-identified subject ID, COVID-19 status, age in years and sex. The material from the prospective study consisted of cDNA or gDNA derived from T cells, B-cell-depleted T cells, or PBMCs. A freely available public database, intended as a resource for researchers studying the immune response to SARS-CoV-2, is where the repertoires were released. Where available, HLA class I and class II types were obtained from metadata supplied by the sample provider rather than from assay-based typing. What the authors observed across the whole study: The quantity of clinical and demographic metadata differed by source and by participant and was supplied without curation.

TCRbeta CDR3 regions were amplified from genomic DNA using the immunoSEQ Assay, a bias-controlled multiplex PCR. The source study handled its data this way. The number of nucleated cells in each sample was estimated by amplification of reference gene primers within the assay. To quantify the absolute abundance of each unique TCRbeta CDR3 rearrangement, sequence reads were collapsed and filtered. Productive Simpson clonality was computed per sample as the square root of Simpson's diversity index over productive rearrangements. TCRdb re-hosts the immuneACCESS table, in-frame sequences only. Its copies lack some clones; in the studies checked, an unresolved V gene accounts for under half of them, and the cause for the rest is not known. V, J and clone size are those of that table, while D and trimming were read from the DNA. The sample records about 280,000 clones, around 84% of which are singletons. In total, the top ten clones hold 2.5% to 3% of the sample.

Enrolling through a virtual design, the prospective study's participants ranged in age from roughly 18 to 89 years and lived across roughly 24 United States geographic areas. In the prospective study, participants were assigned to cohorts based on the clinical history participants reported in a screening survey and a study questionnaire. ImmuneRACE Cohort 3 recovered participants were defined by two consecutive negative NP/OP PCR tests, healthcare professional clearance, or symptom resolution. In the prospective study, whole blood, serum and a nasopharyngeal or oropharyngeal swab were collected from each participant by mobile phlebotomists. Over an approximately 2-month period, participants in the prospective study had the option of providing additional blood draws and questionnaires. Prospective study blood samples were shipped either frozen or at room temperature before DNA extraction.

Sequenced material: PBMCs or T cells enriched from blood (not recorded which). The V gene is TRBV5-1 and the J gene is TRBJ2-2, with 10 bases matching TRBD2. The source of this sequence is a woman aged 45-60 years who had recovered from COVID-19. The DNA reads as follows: TGCGCCAGCAGCTTGAATAGCGGGGGGACCACCGGGGAGCTGTTTTTT. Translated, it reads CASSLNSGGTTGELFF.